Sequencing of this TCR beta chain was carried out in a study of blood T cell repertoires in COVID-19. The overall study: Acute-phase and convalescent COVID-19 samples originated in the United States, Italy and Spain. PBMCs, B-cell-depleted T cells, or T cells provided the cDNA or gDNA that made up the material.

CDR3 length equals 16 residues. From germline, CDR1 is LGHNA and CDR2 YSLEER. Trimming cost V 0 bases and J 7 bases, with 18 bases left between them. Authors' methods: Estimation of nucleated cell counts relied on the amplification of reference gene primers. TCRdb's table, derived via immunoSEQ multiplex PCR, lists solely in-frame clones and lacks some. D and trimming come from the DNA, and the V and J calls and clone size come from that table. The sample lists 95,000 to 150,000 clones, 70% to 80% occurring once. Specimen: peripheral blood. This clonotype originated in a human donor in a cohort sampled during active COVID-19. The chain carries TRBV4-3 and TRBJ1-2, with D possibly matching TRBD1 (5 bases). CDR3 in amino acids: CASSQDPNWVRGGYTF. CDR3 bases: TGCGCCAGCAGCCAAGATCCTAATTGGGTTAGGGGTGGCTACACCTTC.